This T cell receptor (beta chain) originates from a study of CD8+ T cells in alopecia areata. As for the study in general: The roughly 6-11-week-old female C3H/HeJ mice were given skin taken from approximately 6-13-month-old C3H/HeJ graft donors that had spontaneous alopecia. The study, taken as a whole, reports: Alopecia totalis/universalis scalp especially showed more expanded CD8+ clones than normal scalp.

On this clone: Its antigen is still unknown. Genes and germline are mouse. From the germline J gene comes the end of the CDR3, since the read stops 3 residues before it. Other nucleotide sequences in the sample specify the same CDR3.

The authors sorted pooled cutaneous lymph node cells using CD4, CD8alpha, NKG2D, NKG2ACE and other markers. Germline V gene lookup returns CDR1 FNHDT and CDR2 SITEND (reference sequence). The CDR3 length is 14 residues. V shed 4 bases and J 7 bases; nucleotides not matched to a gene: 5. Extracted from the samples, RNA was reverse transcribed into cDNA to serve as the sequencing template. The protocol was immunoSEQ multiplex PCR, while the TCRdb copy is restricted to in-frame clones and leaves out a portion. The data show 290,000 or so clones, none appearing only once, with roughly 1.2% held by the ten largest.

Sequencing was done on a sample of CD4+ T cells sorted from a lymph node. This receptor was taken from a C3H/HeJ mouse with alopecia areata. Strain haplotype at MHC: H2-k. V gene TRBV19 combines with J gene TRBJ1-6; 7 bases are shared with TRBD1. TRBJ1-6 is an ORF, and what it does is uncertain. CDR3 amino acids: CASSRQGGNSPLYF. The CDR3 bases that were read are TGTGCCAGCAGTCGACAGGGAGGCAATTCGCCC.